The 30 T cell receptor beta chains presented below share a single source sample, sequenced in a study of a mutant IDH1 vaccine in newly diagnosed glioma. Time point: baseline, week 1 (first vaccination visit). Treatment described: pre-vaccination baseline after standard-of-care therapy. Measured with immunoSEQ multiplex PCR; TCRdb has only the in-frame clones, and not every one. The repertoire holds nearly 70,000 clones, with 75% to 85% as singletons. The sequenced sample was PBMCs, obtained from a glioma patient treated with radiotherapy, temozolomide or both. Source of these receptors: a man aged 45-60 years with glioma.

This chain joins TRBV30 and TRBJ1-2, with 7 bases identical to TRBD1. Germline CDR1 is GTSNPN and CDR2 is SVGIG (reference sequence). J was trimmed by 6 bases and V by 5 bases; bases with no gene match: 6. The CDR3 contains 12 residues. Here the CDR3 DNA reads TGTGCCTGGGACAGGGTTTACGATGGCTACACCTTC. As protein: CAWDRVYDGYTF.

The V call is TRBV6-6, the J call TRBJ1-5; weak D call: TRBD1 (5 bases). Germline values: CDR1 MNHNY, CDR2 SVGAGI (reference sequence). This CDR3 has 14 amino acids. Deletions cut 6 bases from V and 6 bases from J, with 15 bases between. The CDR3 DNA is TGTGCCAGCAGGTCCGAGGGGATAGTTCAGCCCCAGCATTTT. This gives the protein CASRSEGIVQPQHF.

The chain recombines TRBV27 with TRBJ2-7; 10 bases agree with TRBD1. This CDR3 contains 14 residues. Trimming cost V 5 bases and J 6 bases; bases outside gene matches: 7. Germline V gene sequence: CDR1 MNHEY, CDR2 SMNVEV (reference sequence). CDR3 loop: CASSLGTGVGEQYF. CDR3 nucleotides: TGTGCCAGCAGTCTCGGGACAGGGGTTGGCGAGCAGTACTTC.

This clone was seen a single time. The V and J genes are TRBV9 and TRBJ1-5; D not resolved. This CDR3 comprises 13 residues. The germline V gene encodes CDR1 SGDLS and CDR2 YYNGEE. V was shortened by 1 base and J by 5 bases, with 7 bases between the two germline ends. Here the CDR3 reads CASSVNEDQPQHF. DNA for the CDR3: TGTGCCAGCAGCGTAAATGAGGATCAGCCCCAGCATTTT.

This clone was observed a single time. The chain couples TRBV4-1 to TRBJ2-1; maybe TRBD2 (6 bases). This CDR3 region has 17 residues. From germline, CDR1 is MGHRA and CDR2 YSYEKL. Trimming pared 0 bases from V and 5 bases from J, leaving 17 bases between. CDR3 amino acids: CASSQESGLARNNEQFF. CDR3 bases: TGCGCCAGCAGCCAAGAGTCGGGTCTAGCGAGGAACAATGAGCAGTTCTTC.

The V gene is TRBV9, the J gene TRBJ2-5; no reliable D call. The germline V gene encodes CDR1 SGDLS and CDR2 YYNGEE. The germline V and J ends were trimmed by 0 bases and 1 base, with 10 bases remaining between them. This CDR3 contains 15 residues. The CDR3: CASSVASSLQETQYF. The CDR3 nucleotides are TGTGCCAGCAGCGTAGCTTCAAGCCTCCAAGAGACCCAGTACTTC.

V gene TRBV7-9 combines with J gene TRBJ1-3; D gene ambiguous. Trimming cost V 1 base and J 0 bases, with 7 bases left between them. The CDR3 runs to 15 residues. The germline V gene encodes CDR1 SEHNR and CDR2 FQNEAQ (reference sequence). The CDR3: CASSLVVSSGNTIYF. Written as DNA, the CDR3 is TGTGCCAGCAGCTTAGTAGTTTCCTCTGGAAACACCATATATTTT.

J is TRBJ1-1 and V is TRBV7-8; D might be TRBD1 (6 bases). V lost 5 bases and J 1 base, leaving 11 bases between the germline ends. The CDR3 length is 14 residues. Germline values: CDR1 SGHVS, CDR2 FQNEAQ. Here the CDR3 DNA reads TGTGCCAGCAGCCCCGGGACAACGAACACTGAAGCTTTCTTT. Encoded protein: CASSPGTTNTEAFF.

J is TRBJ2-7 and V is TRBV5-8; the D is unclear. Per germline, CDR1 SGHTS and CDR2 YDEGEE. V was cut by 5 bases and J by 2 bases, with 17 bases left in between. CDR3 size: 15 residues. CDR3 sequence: CASSSISQLTYEQYF. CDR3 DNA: TGTGCCAGCAGTTCCATATCACAGCTCACCTACGAGCAGTACTTC.

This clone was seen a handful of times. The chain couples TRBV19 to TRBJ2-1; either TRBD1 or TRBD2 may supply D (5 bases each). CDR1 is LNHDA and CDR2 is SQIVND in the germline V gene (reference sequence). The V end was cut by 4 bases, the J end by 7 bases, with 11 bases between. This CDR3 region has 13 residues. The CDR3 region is CASSTGTVNEQFF. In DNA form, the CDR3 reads TGTGCCAGTAGTACAGGGACCGTTAATGAGCAGTTCTTC.

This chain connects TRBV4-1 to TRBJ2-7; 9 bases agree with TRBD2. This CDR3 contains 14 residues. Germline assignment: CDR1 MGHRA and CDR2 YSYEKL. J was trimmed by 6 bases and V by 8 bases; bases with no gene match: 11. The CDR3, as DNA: TGCGCCAGCTCCCACAAGCGGGGGGCCGGCGAGCAGTACTTC. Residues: CASSHKRGAGEQYF.

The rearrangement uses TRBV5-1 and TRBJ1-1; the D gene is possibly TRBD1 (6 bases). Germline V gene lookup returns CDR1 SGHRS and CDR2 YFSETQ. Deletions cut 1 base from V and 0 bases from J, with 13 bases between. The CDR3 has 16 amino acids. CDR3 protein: CASSLSPDSMNTEAFF. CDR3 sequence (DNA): TGCGCCAGCAGCTTGTCCCCGGACAGTATGAACACTGAAGCTTTCTTT.

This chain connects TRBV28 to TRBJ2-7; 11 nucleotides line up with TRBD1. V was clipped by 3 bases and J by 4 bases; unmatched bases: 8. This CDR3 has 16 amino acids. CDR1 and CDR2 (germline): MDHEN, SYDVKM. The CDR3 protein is CASSFRPGQGGYEQYF. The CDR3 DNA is TGTGCCAGCAGTTTTCGTCCGGGACAGGGGGGGTACGAGCAGTACTTC.

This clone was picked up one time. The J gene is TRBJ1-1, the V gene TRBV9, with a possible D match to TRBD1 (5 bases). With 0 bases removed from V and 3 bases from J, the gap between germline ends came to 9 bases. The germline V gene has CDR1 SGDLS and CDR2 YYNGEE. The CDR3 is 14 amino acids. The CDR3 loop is CASSVVGTDTEAFF. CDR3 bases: TGTGCCAGCAGCGTAGTAGGGACGGACACTGAAGCTTTCTTT.

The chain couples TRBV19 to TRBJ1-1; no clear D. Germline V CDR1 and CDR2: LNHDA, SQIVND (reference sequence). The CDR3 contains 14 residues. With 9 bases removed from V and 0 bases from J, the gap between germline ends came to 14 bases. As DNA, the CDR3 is TGTGCCAGCGTCCCTATCGGATTGAACACTGAAGCTTTCTTT. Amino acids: CASVPIGLNTEAFF.

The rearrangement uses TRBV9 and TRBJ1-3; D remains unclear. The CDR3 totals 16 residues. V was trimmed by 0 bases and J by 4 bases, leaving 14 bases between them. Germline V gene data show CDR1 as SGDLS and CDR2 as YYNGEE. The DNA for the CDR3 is TGTGCCAGCAGCGTAGAAGGTCCCAGGTGGGGAAACACCATATATTTT. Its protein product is CASSVEGPRWGNTIYF.

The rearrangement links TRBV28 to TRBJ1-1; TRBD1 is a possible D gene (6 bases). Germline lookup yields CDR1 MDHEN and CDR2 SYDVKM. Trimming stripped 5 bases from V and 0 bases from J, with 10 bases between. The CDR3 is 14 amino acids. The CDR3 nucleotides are TGTGCCAGCAGTAGGGACATTTTGAACACTGAAGCTTTCTTT. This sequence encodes CASSRDILNTEAFF.

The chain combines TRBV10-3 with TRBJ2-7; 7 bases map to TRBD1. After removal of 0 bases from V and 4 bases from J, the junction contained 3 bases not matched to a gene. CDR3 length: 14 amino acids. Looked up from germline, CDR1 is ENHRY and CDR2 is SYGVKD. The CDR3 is CAISESSGGYEQYF. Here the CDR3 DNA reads TGTGCCATCAGTGAGTCGTCAGGGGGTTACGAGCAGTACTTC.

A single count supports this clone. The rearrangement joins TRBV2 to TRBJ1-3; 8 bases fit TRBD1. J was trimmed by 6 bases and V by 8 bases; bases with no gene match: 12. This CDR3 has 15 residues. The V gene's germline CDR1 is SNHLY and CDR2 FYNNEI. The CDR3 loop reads CASGEDREKANTIYF. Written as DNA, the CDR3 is TGTGCCAGCGGAGAGGACAGGGAAAAAGCAAACACCATATATTTT.

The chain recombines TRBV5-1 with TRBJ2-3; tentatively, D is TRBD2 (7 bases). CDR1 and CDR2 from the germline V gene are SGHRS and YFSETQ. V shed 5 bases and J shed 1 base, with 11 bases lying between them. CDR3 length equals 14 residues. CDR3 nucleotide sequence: TGCGCCAGCAGAAGAGGGGGGGGCACAGATACGCAGTATTTT. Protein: CASRRGGGTDTQYF.

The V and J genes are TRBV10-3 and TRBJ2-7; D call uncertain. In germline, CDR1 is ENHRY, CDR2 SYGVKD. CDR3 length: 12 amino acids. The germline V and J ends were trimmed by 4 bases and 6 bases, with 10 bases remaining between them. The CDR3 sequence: CAISATDGEQYF. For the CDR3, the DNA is TGTGCCATCAGTGCCACAGACGGCGAGCAGTACTTC.

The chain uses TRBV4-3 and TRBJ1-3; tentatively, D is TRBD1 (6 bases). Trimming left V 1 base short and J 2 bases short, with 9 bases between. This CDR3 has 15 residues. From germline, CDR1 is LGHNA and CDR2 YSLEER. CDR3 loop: CASSQVGGTGNTIYF. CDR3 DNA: TGCGCCAGCAGCCAAGTTGGGGGCACTGGAAACACCATATATTTT.

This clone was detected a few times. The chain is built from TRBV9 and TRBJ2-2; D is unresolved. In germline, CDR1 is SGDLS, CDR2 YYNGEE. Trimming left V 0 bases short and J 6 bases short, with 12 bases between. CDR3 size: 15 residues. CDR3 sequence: CASSVEVELPGELFF. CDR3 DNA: TGTGCCAGCAGCGTAGAGGTAGAGCTACCCGGGGAGCTGTTTTTT.

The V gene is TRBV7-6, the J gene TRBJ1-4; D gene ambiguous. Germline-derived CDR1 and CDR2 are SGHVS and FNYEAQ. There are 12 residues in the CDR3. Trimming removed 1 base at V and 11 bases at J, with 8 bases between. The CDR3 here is CASSLGGKKLFF. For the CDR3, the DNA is TGTGCCAGCAGCTTAGGAGGGAAGAAACTGTTTTTT.

The CDR3 loop reads CASSPHEGSSGNTIYF. The CDR3 DNA is TGCGCCAGCAGCCCCCACGAAGGGTCCTCTGGAAACACCATATATTTT. The chain combines TRBV5-1 with TRBJ1-3, with D unclear. V gave up 4 bases and J gave up 0 bases, with 14 bases separating them. This CDR3 has 16 residues. Germline CDR1 SGHRS, CDR2 YFSETQ.

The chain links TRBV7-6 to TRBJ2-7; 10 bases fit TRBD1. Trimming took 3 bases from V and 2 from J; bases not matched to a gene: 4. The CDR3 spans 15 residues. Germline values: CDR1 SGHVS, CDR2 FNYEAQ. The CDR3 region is CASSFRQGAAYEQYF. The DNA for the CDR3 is TGTGCCAGCAGCTTTAGACAGGGGGCCGCCTACGAGCAGTACTTC. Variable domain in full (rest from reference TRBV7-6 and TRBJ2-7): GAGVSQSPRYKVTKRGQDVALRCDPISGHVSLYWYRQALGQGPEFLTYFNYEAQQDKSGLPNDRFSAERPEGSISTLTIQRTEQRDSAMYRCASSFRQGAAYEQYFGPGTRLTVT.

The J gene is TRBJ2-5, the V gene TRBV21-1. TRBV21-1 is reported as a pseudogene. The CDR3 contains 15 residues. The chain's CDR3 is CASRKGLLMLETQYF. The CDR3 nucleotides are TGTGCCAGCAGGAAAGGTCTCCTGATGCTAGAGACCCAGTACTTC.

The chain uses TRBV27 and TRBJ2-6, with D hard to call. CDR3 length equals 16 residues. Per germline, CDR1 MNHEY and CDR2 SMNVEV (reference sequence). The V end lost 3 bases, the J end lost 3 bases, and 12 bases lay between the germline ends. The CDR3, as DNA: TGTGCCAGCAGTTTCTGGGTAGGGCTTGGGGCCAACGTCCTGACTTTC. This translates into CASSFWVGLGANVLTF.

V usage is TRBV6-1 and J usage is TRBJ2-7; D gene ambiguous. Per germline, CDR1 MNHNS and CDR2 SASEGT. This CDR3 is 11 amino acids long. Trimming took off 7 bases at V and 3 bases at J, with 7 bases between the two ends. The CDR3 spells CASMGSYEQYF. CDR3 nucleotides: TGTGCCAGCATGGGTAGCTACGAGCAGTACTTC.

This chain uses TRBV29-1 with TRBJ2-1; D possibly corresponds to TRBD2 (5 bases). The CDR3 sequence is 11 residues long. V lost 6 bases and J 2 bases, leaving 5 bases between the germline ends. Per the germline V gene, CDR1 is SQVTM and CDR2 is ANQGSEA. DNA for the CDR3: TGCAGCGTCGGGACCTACAATGAGCAGTTCTTC. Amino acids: CSVGTYNEQFF.